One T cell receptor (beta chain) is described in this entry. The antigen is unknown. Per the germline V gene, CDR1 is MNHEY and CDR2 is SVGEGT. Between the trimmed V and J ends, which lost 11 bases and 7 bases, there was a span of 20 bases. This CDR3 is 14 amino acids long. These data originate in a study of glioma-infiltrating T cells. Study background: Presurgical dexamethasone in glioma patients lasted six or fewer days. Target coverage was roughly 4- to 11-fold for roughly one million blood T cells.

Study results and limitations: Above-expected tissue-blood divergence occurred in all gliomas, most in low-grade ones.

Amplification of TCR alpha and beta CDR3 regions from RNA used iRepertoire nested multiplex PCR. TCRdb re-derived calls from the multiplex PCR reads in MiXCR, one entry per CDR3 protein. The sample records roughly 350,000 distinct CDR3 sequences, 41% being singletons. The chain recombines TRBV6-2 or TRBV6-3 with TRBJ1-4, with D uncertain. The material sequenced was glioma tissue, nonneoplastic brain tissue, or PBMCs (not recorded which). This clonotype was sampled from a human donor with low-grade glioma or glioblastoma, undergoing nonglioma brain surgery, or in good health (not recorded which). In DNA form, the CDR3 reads TGTGCCCGCCTATCCTGGACGGACCGTGAAAAACTGTTTTTT. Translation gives CARLSWTDREKLFF.